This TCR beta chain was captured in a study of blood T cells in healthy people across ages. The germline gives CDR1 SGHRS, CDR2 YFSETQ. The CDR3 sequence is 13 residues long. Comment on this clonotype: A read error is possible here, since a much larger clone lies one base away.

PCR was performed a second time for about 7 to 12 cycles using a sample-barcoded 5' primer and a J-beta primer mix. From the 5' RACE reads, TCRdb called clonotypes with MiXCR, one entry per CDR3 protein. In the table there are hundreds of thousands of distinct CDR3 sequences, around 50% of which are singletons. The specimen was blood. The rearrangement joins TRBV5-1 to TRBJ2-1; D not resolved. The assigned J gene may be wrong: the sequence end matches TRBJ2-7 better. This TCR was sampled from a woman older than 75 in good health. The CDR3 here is CASSLVPDAEQYF. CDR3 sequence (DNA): TGCGCCAGCAGCTTGGTTCCCGACGCGGAGCAGTACTTC.